This T cell receptor beta chain is from a study of metastatic and nonmetastatic thyroid tumors. Study-wide background: Repertoire comparison spanned blood and tumor or nodule tissue of malignant and benign thyroid patients.

TCRdb reassembled clones from the PCR reads with MiXCR. Counted here are more than 9,500 clones, about 32% occurring once; the ten biggest clones make up 15% to 18%. V was trimmed by 2 bases and J by 6 bases, leaving 11 bases between them. The length of the CDR3 is 15 residues. CDR1 and CDR2 (germline): KGHSH, LQKENI. Thyroid surgery had not been preceded by any treatment in any patient. The V gene is TRBV18, the J gene TRBJ1-6; D is possibly TRBD1 (5 bases). The specimen was tumor tissue. The source of this sequence is a male donor with papillary thyroid cancer or a benign thyroid nodule (not recorded which). Some clones in this sample may be carry-over from other donors' samples. CDR3 protein: CASSPSGAINSPLHF. Here the CDR3 DNA reads TGTGCCAGCTCACCATCCGGGGCGATTAATTCACCCCTCCACTTT.